What follows are 13 T cell receptor beta chains derived from one specimen sequenced in a study of OX40 agonist ivuxolimab in advanced cancers. Libraries were prepared by immunoSEQ multiplex PCR; TCRdb keeps only in-frame clonotypes and omits some of them. The sample records around 56,000 clones, about 80% being singletons. The material was CD4+ or CD8+ T cells sorted from blood, obtained in a trial of the OX40 agonist ivuxolimab. These receptors originate from an adult with an advanced solid tumor such as melanoma, head and neck, liver or kidney cancer.

This clone came up a few times. J is TRBJ1-2 and V is TRBV2, with D unclear. Trimming cost V 5 bases and J 6 bases, with 16 bases left between them. Germline V gene sequence: CDR1 SNHLY, CDR2 FYNNEI. The CDR3 loop spans 14 amino acids. This CDR3 is CASSSGSESNGYTF. CDR3 bases: TGTGCCAGCAGTTCAGGTTCTGAATCTAATGGCTACACCTTC.

The chain employs TRBV30 and TRBJ1-4; tentative D call: TRBD1 (6 bases). Trimming took off 2 bases at V and 6 bases at J, with 10 bases between the two ends. CDR1 and CDR2 from the germline V gene are GTSNPN and SVGIG (reference sequence). The CDR3 totals 13 residues. CDR3 residues: CAWSSTGYEKLFF. The CDR3 coding sequence is TGTGCCTGGAGTTCTACAGGGTATGAAAAACTGTTTTTT.

V usage is TRBV7-8 and J usage is TRBJ1-5; D gene unclear. This CDR3 has 13 residues. Germline V gene sequence: CDR1 SGHVS, CDR2 FQNEAQ. The V end lost 2 bases, the J end lost 9 bases, and 11 bases lay between the germline ends. CDR3 in amino acids: CASSLTGGGPQHF. The CDR3 bases are TGTGCCAGCAGCTTAACCGGCGGTGGGCCCCAGCATTTT.

The chain is built from TRBV2 and TRBJ2-5; perhaps TRBD1 as D (6 bases). Germline CDR1 SNHLY, CDR2 FYNNEI. Between the trimmed V and J ends, which lost 11 bases and 11 bases, there was a span of 24 bases. The CDR3 length is 13 residues. This CDR3 is CASTEGVATVQYF. The CDR3 region has the DNA TGTGCCTCCACTGAGGGGGTAGCGACCGTGCAGTACTTC.

This clone was seen a single time. The chain uses TRBV15 and TRBJ1-2, with D uncertain. Trimming took 0 bases from V and 0 from J, leaving 8 bases between them. The CDR3 contains 15 residues. CDR1 and CDR2 from the germline V gene are LNHNV and YYDKDF (reference sequence). This CDR3 reads CATSRETGANYGYTF. DNA of the CDR3: TGTGCCACCAGCAGAGAGACGGGAGCTAACTATGGCTACACCTTC.

The V gene is TRBV6-1, the J gene TRBJ1-1; D unresolved. Between the trimmed V and J ends, which lost 0 bases and 1 base, there was a span of 9 bases. The CDR3 extends over 15 amino acids. Germline V lookup: CDR1 MNHNS, CDR2 SASEGT. This CDR3 reads CASSEASGGNTEAFF. The CDR3 DNA reads TGTGCCAGCAGTGAAGCTTCAGGAGGGAACACTGAAGCTTTCTTT.

Note on this clone: Other DNA sequences in the same sample also yield this CDR3. V and J are TRBV2 and TRBJ2-2; weak D call: TRBD1 (6 bases). Trimming removed 4 bases at V and 2 bases at J, with 8 bases between. The length of the CDR3 is 14 residues. Germline CDR1 SNHLY, CDR2 FYNNEI. The CDR3 sequence is CASSGGLNTGELFF. The CDR3 DNA reads as TGTGCCAGCAGTGGGGGGCTAAACACCGGGGAGCTGTTTTTT.

This clone was detected once. The rearrangement links TRBV7-9 to TRBJ2-1, with 11 bases identical to TRBD2. Germline trimming cut 5 bases from V and 5 bases from J; bases unmatched to any gene: 8. CDR1 and CDR2 from the germline V gene are SEHNR and FQNEAQ (reference sequence). This CDR3 spans 16 amino acids. The CDR3, as DNA: TGTGCCAGCAGCCGCCGGGGACTAGCGGAACACAATGAGCAGTTCTTC. Translation: CASSRRGLAEHNEQFF.

The chain uses TRBV5-1 and TRBJ2-1; 9 nucleotides match TRBD1. The CDR3 is 17 amino acids. The germline CDR1 and CDR2 sequences are SGHRS and YFSETQ. V shed 3 bases, J shed 6 bases, and the junction held 13 bases outside the gene matches. This chain's CDR3 is CASSYYWRGQGFNEQFF. CDR3 sequence (DNA): TGCGCCAGCAGCTACTACTGGAGGGGACAGGGTTTCAATGAGCAGTTCTTC.

The CDR3 loop reads CASRSGRWGNEQFF. The CDR3 bases are TGTGCCAGCAGAAGCGGGAGATGGGGCAATGAGCAGTTCTTC. The gene calls are TRBV2 and TRBJ2-1, with 8 bases that match TRBD2. The trim removed 6 bases at V and 6 bases at J, leaving 7 bases unmatched. Germline assignment: CDR1 SNHLY and CDR2 FYNNEI. There are 14 residues in the CDR3.

The chain links TRBV2 to TRBJ1-5; D call uncertain. This CDR3 is 14 amino acids long. Looked up from germline, CDR1 is SNHLY and CDR2 is FYNNEI. V was shortened by 3 bases and J by 4 bases, with 10 bases between the two germline ends. CDR3 protein: CASSEIAENQPQHF. CDR3 in DNA: TGTGCCAGCAGTGAGATAGCAGAAAATCAGCCCCAGCATTTT. The full variable domain, with the rest looked up from reference TRBV2 and TRBJ1-5, is EPEVTQTPSHQVTQMGQEVILRCVPISNHLYFYWYRQILGQKVEFLVSFYNNEISEKSEIFDDQFSVERPDGSNFTLKIRSTKLEDSAMYFCASSEIAENQPQHFGDGTRLSIL.

The table lists this clone with a few counts. V and J are TRBV25-1 and TRBJ2-2; 7 nucleotides align to TRBD1. Per the germline V gene, CDR1 is MGHDK and CDR2 is SYGVNS. With V trimmed by 1 base and J by 10 bases, 12 bases remained unmatched. The CDR3 length is 16 residues. CDR3: CASSELGRDREEELFF. The DNA for the CDR3 is TGTGCCAGCAGTGAATTAGGTAGGGACAGAGAGGAGGAGCTGTTTTTT.

This sequence joins TRBV7-9 and TRBJ2-3; 12 bases agree with TRBD2. The CDR3 runs 18 residues. V lost 5 bases, J lost 0 bases, and 9 bases stayed unmatched. CDR1 and CDR2 (germline): SEHNR, FQNEAQ (reference sequence). The chain's CDR3 is CASSRLAGDYESTDTQYF. As DNA, the CDR3 is TGTGCCAGCAGCCGACTAGCGGGGGATTACGAGAGCACAGATACGCAGTATTTT.